The subject of this entry is one TCR beta chain. Its antigen remains unknown. A much larger clone lies one base from this, so it may be a read error. Using genomic DNA as the template, TCR beta VDJ and CDR3 profiling was carried out. TCRdb reanalysed the reads using MiXCR and keeps one entry per CDR3 protein. There are about 210,000 distinct CDR3 sequences in the sample; around 60% occur only once, and approximately 32% lies in the top ten. This record belongs to a study of CD8+CD57+ T cells in acquired aplastic anemia. This CDR3 comprises 16 residues. After removal of 0 bases from V and 11 bases from J, the junction contained 15 bases not matched to a gene. The germline V gene has CDR1 SGDLS and CDR2 YYNGEE. Study conclusions and caveats: Patients and controls shared some 29 CD8+ CDR3 sequences, which appeared highly expressed in patients and within their immunodominant clones.

Sequences were obtained from sorted CD4+, CD8+, or CD8+CD57+ T cells (not recorded which) from PBMCs. V and J are TRBV9 and TRBJ1-1, with 8 nucleotides matching TRBD1. The receptor was derived from a human donor in good health. CDR3 protein: CASSVEGAGGSLGAFF. The DNA of the CDR3 is TGTGCCAGCAGCGTAGAAGGGGCAGGGGGCTCCTTGGGGGCTTTCTTT.